These 28 T cell receptor beta chains were all obtained from the same sample, sequenced in a study of shared clonotypes between healthy human individuals (dated by TCRdb to 2020 to 2022). The library was produced with the immunoSEQ multiplex PCR assay. The clones in this table, taken by TCRdb from immuneACCESS, are in-frame only. Not every clone is retained; where verified, under half of the shortfall comes from an unresolved V gene, and the cause of the rest is unknown. This sample holds approximately 2.3 million clones; over 90% were observed only once. Clones ranked in the top ten supply about 0.39% of the sample. The specimen was naive CD4+ T cells from PBMCs. The sample's cell subset or site label, in plain terms: CD45RA+ positively selected. Receptors were obtained from a man aged 18 to 29 in good health. Some clones in this sample may be carry-over from other donors' samples.

The chain uses TRBV11-3 and TRBJ2-1, with D uncertain. The germline CDR1 and CDR2 sequences are SGHNT and YENEEA. The CDR3 consists of 16 residues. The V end was cut by 1 base, the J end by 5 bases, with 15 bases between. CDR3: CASSLGDTSLDNEQFF. CDR3 coding DNA: TGTGCCAGCAGCTTAGGCGACACCTCCTTGGACAATGAGCAGTTCTTC.

For this clone: Other DNA sequences from this sample encode an identical CDR3 as well. The CDR3 nucleotides read TGTGCCAGCAGTTTAGGAGATACGCAGTATTTT. Translation: CASSLGDTQYF. This sequence joins TRBV6-5 and TRBJ2-3; no definite D call. Per germline, CDR1 MNHEY and CDR2 SVGAGI. V was shortened by 4 bases and J by 5 bases, with 4 bases between the two germline ends. CDR3 length: 11 residues.

DNA of the CDR3: TGCAGCGTTGAGGGGGGTGGAGGGATTAATGGCTACACCTTC. Translation gives CSVEGGGGINGYTF. The rearrangement joins TRBV29-1 to TRBJ1-2; tentative D call: TRBD1 (5 bases). V lost 3 bases, J lost 6 bases, and 17 bases lay in between. CDR1 and CDR2 (germline): SQVTM, ANQGSEA. The CDR3 covers 14 residues.

This clone was seen only a few times. Other DNA sequences of this sample code for an identical CDR3. V usage is TRBV18 and J usage is TRBJ1-5; tentatively, D is TRBD1 (5 bases). The V gene's germline CDR1 is KGHSH and CDR2 LQKENI. There are 13 residues in the CDR3. The ends were cut back, 4 bases at V and 1 base at J, with 5 bases in the middle. The CDR3 protein is CASSRGSNQPQHF. The CDR3 DNA reads TGTGCCAGCTCACGGGGGAGCAATCAGCCCCAGCATTTT.

The chain employs TRBV5-4 and TRBJ1-1; a weak D match, TRBD1 (5 bases). V shed 0 bases and J shed 10 bases, with 13 bases lying between them. The germline V gene encodes CDR1 SGHNT and CDR2 YYREEE (reference sequence). The CDR3 is 13 amino acids. The CDR3 coding sequence is TGTGCCAGCAGCTTGGCCGGCCAGGGTGGAGCTTTCTTT. As protein: CASSLAGQGGAFF. The full variable domain, with the rest looked up from reference TRBV5-4 and TRBJ1-1, is ETGVTQSPTHLIKTRGQQVTLRCSSQSGHNTVSWYQQALGQGPQFIFQYYREEENGRGNFPPRFSGLQFPNYSSELNVNALELDDSALYLCASSLAGQGGAFFGQGTRLTVV.

The rearrangement uses TRBV7-2 and TRBJ2-3, with D perhaps matching TRBD2 (6 bases). The CDR3 totals 15 residues. V was shortened by 4 bases and J by 2 bases, with 13 bases between the two germline ends. CDR1 SGHTA and CDR2 FQGNSA come from the germline V gene. CDR3 in DNA: TGTGCCAGCAGCTCCACCGGGAGCTACACAGATACGCAGTATTTT. Translation: CASSSTGSYTDTQYF.

The rearrangement links TRBV5-1 to TRBJ1-4; weak D call: TRBD1 (6 bases). The germline V gene has CDR1 SGHRS and CDR2 YFSETQ. Trimming removed 4 bases at V and 0 bases at J, with 10 bases between. The CDR3 consists of 15 residues. This CDR3 is CASSHRDATNEKLFF. CDR3 DNA sequence: TGCGCCAGCAGCCACAGGGACGCAACTAATGAAAAACTGTTTTTT.

The V call is TRBV5-1, the J call TRBJ2-5, with D possibly TRBD2 on 6 matching bases. From germline, CDR1 is SGHRS and CDR2 YFSETQ. Deletions cut 7 bases from V and 2 bases from J, with 15 bases between. The CDR3 sequence is 14 residues long. CDR3 protein: CASALGTPQETQYF. CDR3 in DNA: TGCGCCAGCGCCCTCGGGACTCCACAAGAGACCCAGTACTTC.

The CDR3 sequence: CASSDSTGWTAMNTEAFF. In nucleotides, the CDR3 is TGTGCCAGCAGTGACTCGACGGGGTGGACAGCCATGAACACTGAAGCTTTCTTT. V usage is TRBV6-4 and J usage is TRBJ1-1, with D maybe TRBD1 (6 bases). CDR3 length equals 18 residues. Germline lookup yields CDR1 MRHNA and CDR2 SNTAGT. V lost 0 bases and J lost 0, with 17 bases in between.

This chain connects TRBV29-1 to TRBJ2-3; D remains unclear. The CDR3 length is 10 residues. Per germline, CDR1 SQVTM and CDR2 ANQGSEA. V shed 7 bases and J shed 3 bases, with 5 bases lying between them. The CDR3 loop reads CSAKTDTQYF. The CDR3 DNA reads as TGCAGCGCCAAAACAGATACGCAGTATTTT.

The J gene is TRBJ2-7, the V gene TRBV27; unclear D gene. The V end was cut by 2 bases, the J end by 3 bases, with 8 bases between. Germline V CDR1 and CDR2: MNHEY, SMNVEV (reference sequence). CDR3 length equals 13 residues. In DNA, the CDR3 is TGTGCCAGCAGTTTAAAGAGTTTCTACGAGCAGTACTTC. This translates into CASSLKSFYEQYF.

V usage is TRBV30 and J usage is TRBJ2-7, with 9 bases aligning to TRBD2. Trimming cost V 3 bases and J 4 bases; bases outside gene matches: 7. This CDR3 is built from 14 residues. Germline lookup yields CDR1 GTSNPN and CDR2 SVGIG (reference sequence). CDR3: CAWRWGLAGYEQYF. The CDR3 nucleotides read TGTGCCTGGAGGTGGGGTCTAGCGGGATACGAGCAGTACTTC.

This sequence joins TRBV29-1 and TRBJ2-3; a weak D match, TRBD2 (5 bases). CDR3 length: 14 residues. Trimming shortened V by 5 bases and J by 4 bases, and 16 bases separated the two germline ends. Germline values: CDR1 SQVTM, CDR2 ANQGSEA. The CDR3 region has the DNA TGCAGCGTTCGGCCTAGCTATAGTGCAGATACGCAGTATTTT. Protein product: CSVRPSYSADTQYF.

This CDR3 reads CSVIGGGKTQYF. CDR3 coding DNA: TGCAGCGTTATCGGGGGTGGGAAGACCCAGTACTTC. The V and J genes are TRBV29-1 and TRBJ2-5; D perhaps matches TRBD2 (6 bases). Germline V gives CDR1 SQVTM, CDR2 ANQGSEA. Trimming cost V 5 bases and J 6 bases, with 13 bases left between them. The CDR3 runs 12 residues. The whole variable domain, filled in from reference TRBV29-1 and TRBJ2-5, reads SAVISQKPSRDICQRGTSLTIQCQVDSQVTMMFWYRQQPGQSLTLIATANQGSEATYESGFVIDKFPISRPNLTFSTLTVSNMSPEDSSIYLCSVIGGGKTQYFGPGTRLLVL.

The chain combines TRBV5-1 with TRBJ2-5; 8 bases align to TRBD1. The CDR3 contains 15 residues. V shed 0 bases and J 3 bases; nucleotides not matched to a gene: 4. The germline CDR1 and CDR2 sequences are SGHRS and YFSETQ. As DNA, the CDR3 is TGCGCCAGCAGCTTGGAGACAGGGGTAAAAGAGACCCAGTACTTC. It encodes CASSLETGVKETQYF.

V and J are TRBV6-1 and TRBJ2-3; weak D call: TRBD2 (5 bases). V lost 4 bases and J 1 base, leaving 9 bases between the germline ends. Germline V CDR1 and CDR2: MNHNS, SASEGT. The CDR3 covers 14 residues. For the CDR3, the DNA is TGTGCCAGCAGTGGGGCGGGCCGCACAGATACGCAGTATTTT. As protein: CASSGAGRTDTQYF.

The chain has TRBV29-1 and TRBJ2-7; TRBD1 matches at 8 bases. Trimming at V came to 4 bases and at J to 2 bases, leaving 7 bases not matched to a gene. CDR3 size: 14 residues. The germline V gene has CDR1 SQVTM and CDR2 ANQGSEA. The CDR3 nucleotides are TGCAGCGTTGCCCAACAGGGGGTCACCTACGAGCAGTACTTC. Its protein is CSVAQQGVTYEQYF.

V and J are TRBV27 and TRBJ1-2; D might be TRBD1 (5 bases). The CDR3 runs 15 residues. Trimming cost V 8 bases and J 7 bases, with 23 bases left between them. The germline CDR1 and CDR2 sequences are MNHEY and SMNVEV (reference sequence). CDR3 sequence: CASGYPDSRGVGYTF. DNA of the CDR3: TGTGCCAGCGGCTACCCCGACAGTCGCGGGGTTGGCTACACCTTC.

Details on this clone: Different DNA sequences within this sample yield the same CDR3. The chain employs TRBV27 and TRBJ1-5; D unresolved. Germline-derived CDR1 and CDR2 are MNHEY and SMNVEV (reference sequence). Trimming pared 4 bases from V and 7 bases from J, leaving 11 bases between. The CDR3 extends over 13 amino acids. Written as DNA, the CDR3 is TGTGCCAGCAGTTCGGGAGTGGGCCAGCCCCAGCATTTT. Translating gives CASSSGVGQPQHF.

This chain links TRBV6-5 with TRBJ1-1, with 7 bases fitting TRBD1. Trimming cost V 5 bases and J 7 bases; bases outside gene matches: 7. Germline lookup yields CDR1 MNHEY and CDR2 SVGAGI. The CDR3 contains 13 residues. The CDR3 region is CASSPIGQVEAFF. CDR3 DNA sequence: TGTGCCAGCAGTCCTATCGGACAGGTTGAAGCTTTCTTT.

A note on this clone: The same CDR3 arises from other DNA sequences in this sample as well. This chain connects TRBV28 to TRBJ1-4; D unresolved. From germline, CDR1 is MDHEN and CDR2 SYDVKM. Trimming pared 3 bases from V and 0 bases from J, leaving 8 bases between. The CDR3 runs 15 residues. CDR3 in DNA: TGTGCCAGCAGTTTGTCTGGGGCAACTAATGAAAAACTGTTTTTT. This encodes CASSLSGATNEKLFF.

This sequence joins TRBV11-2 and TRBJ1-5; D possibly corresponds to TRBD1 (5 bases). Germline lookup yields CDR1 SGHAT and CDR2 FQNNGV. CDR3 size: 15 residues. V was shortened by 5 bases and J by 2 bases, with 13 bases between the two germline ends. The CDR3 DNA reads as TGTGCCAGCAGCGAAGGGACGGTCGGCAATCAGCCCCAGCATTTT. The encoded protein is CASSEGTVGNQPQHF.

V is TRBV19 and J is TRBJ2-1; the D gene is possibly TRBD2 (6 bases). The CDR3 has 13 residues. V lost 6 bases and J lost 9, with 15 bases in between. Germline loops: CDR1 LNHDA, CDR2 SQIVND (reference sequence). The CDR3 is CASRPPALAEQFF. The DNA of the CDR3 is TGTGCCAGTAGGCCCCCGGCACTAGCTGAGCAGTTCTTC.

The V and J genes are TRBV2 and TRBJ2-1; D gene ambiguous. CDR1 is SNHLY and CDR2 is FYNNEI in the germline V gene. V lost 10 bases, J lost 6 bases, and 16 bases lay in between. This CDR3 has 13 amino acids. As DNA, the CDR3 is TGTGCCACCGTATCAGGAACGGGCAATGAGCAGTTCTTC. It translates to CATVSGTGNEQFF. Complete variable domain (other parts from reference TRBV2 and TRBJ2-1): EPEVTQTPSHQVTQMGQEVILRCVPISNHLYFYWYRQILGQKVEFLVSFYNNEISEKSEIFDDQFSVERPDGSNFTLKIRSTKLEDSAMYFCATVSGTGNEQFFGPGTRLTVL.

The gene calls are TRBV19 and TRBJ2-7; 12 bases align to TRBD2. V shed 9 bases, J shed 5 bases, and the junction held 8 bases outside the gene matches. Germline CDR1 LNHDA, CDR2 SQIVND (reference sequence). There are 14 residues in the CDR3. The CDR3 nucleotides are TGTGCCAGCACCGGGACTAGCGGGCCCGACGAGCAGTACTTC. Translated, it gives CASTGTSGPDEQYF.

This clone appeared once. The J gene is TRBJ2-7, the V gene TRBV5-1; 10 positions agree with TRBD2. CDR1 is SGHRS, CDR2 YFSETQ, per germline. V gave up 2 bases and J gave up 6 bases; unmatched junction bases: 5. This CDR3 contains 14 residues. The CDR3: CASSLRLAGAEQYF. The CDR3 nucleotides read TGCGCCAGCAGCTTAAGGCTAGCGGGAGCCGAGCAGTACTTC.

This chain joins TRBV5-1 and TRBJ2-3, with a possible D match to TRBD2 (7 bases). V lost 0 bases and J 6 bases, leaving 14 bases between the germline ends. Germline assignment: CDR1 SGHRS and CDR2 YFSETQ. This CDR3 comprises 15 residues. Here the CDR3 DNA reads TGCGCCAGCAGCTTGGTAGTAGGCGGGGGCGATACGCAGTATTTT. It yields the protein CASSLVVGGGDTQYF.

This clone occurred once. V gene TRBV5-1 combines with J gene TRBJ2-5; 9 bases map to TRBD2. The CDR3 has 15 amino acids. V was clipped by 4 bases and J by 4 bases; unmatched bases: 8. Germline values: CDR1 SGHRS, CDR2 YFSETQ. The CDR3 loop reads CASSVGLAPGETQYF. The CDR3 DNA reads TGCGCCAGCAGCGTGGGACTAGCACCCGGAGAGACCCAGTACTTC. The full variable domain, rest sourced from reference TRBV5-1 and TRBJ2-5, is KAGVTQTPRYLIKTRGQQVTLSCSPISGHRSVSWYQQTPGQGLQFLFEYFSETQRNKGNFPGRFSGRQFSNSRSEMNVSTLELGDSALYLCASSVGLAPGETQYFGPGTRLLVL.